The rows below give T cell receptor beta chains drawn from one sample of a study of blood T cell repertoires in COVID-19. Method: immunoSEQ multiplex PCR; TCRdb's copy keeps in-frame clones and lacks some. The profile shows around 100,000 clones, about 89% of them singletons. Sequenced sample: peripheral blood. All receptors come from a man between 50 and 59 years old with active COVID-19. CDR3s include the opening cysteine and the closing phenylalanine or tryptophan. D genes are given only for firm matches. The listing skips clone size in some rows; elsewhere it reads once, few, many or a size class.

clone_size	v_call	d_call	j_call	cdr3_aa	cdr3_nt
.	TRBV11-3	TRBD1	TRBJ2-1	CASSYRGTGGNEQFF	TGTGCCAGCAGTTATCGTGGGACAGGGGGCAATGAGCAGTTCTTC
.	TRBV6-5	TRBD1	TRBJ1-2	CASRAGTGGLGYTF	TGTGCCAGCAGGGCCGGGACAGGGGGCCTAGGCTACACCTTC
.	TRBV19	TRBD2	TRBJ2-5	CASSIISGAQPETQYF	TGTGCCAGTAGTATTATCAGCGGGGCCCAGCCAGAGACCCAGTACTTC
.	TRBV11-2	.	TRBJ2-3	CASSFRGSSTDTQYF	TGTGCCAGCAGCTTTCGGGGATCTAGCACAGATACGCAGTATTTT
.	TRBV24-1	TRBD1	TRBJ2-2	CATSDPRGRTGELFF	TGTGCCACCAGTGATCCCAGGGGGCGAACCGGGGAGCTGTTTTTT
.	TRBV3-1/TRBV3-2	.	TRBJ1-2	CASSRPGETYGYTF	TGTGCCAGCAGCCGCCCAGGGGAAACCTATGGCTACACCTTC
.	TRBV7-2	TRBD1	TRBJ1-3	CASSPQGASGNTIYF	TGTGCCAGCAGCCCGCAGGGGGCGAGTGGAAACACCATATATTTT
.	TRBV27	.	TRBJ1-6	CASSFGQGNSPLHF	TGTGCCAGCAGTTTCGGCCAGGGGAATTCACCCCTCCACTTT
.	TRBV5-1	.	TRBJ2-7	CASSMGRSAGNFYEQYF	TGCGCCAGCAGCATGGGGAGGTCGGCGGGGAACTTCTACGAGCAGTACTTC
.	TRBV7-2	.	TRBJ1-2	CASSLIAGGGYTF	TGTGCCAGCAGCTTAATTGCGGGGGGCGGCTACACCTTC
.	TRBV24-1	.	TRBJ2-1	CATSDETSPSNEQFF	TGTGCCACCAGTGATGAGACAAGTCCTTCCAATGAGCAGTTCTTC
.	TRBV19	TRBD1	TRBJ1-4	CASSDSPGTGNEKLFF	TGTGCCAGTAGTGATAGCCCCGGGACAGGGAACGAAAAACTGTTTTTT
.	TRBV3-1/TRBV3-2	TRBD1	TRBJ1-1	CASSDRDRDTEAFF	TGTGCCAGCAGCGACCGGGACAGGGACACTGAAGCTTTCTTT
once	TRBV7-2	TRBD1	TRBJ2-5	CASSYRQGLAETQYF	TGTGCCAGCAGCTATAGACAGGGGTTGGCAGAGACCCAGTACTTC
.	TRBV12-3/TRBV12-4	.	TRBJ1-4	CASTRNSLMSLFF	TGTGCCAGCACCAGGAACTCTCTTATGAGTCTGTTTTTT
.	TRBV7-9	.	TRBJ2-1	CASSLSGSLNEQFF	TGTGCCAGCAGCTTAAGCGGGTCCCTCAATGAGCAGTTCTTC
.	TRBV27	TRBD1	TRBJ1-5	CASNHGTGRGYQPQHF	TGTGCCAGCAACCACGGGACAGGGAGGGGGTATCAGCCCCAGCATTTT
.	TRBV7-8	TRBD1	TRBJ1-1	CASSSTGVGYTEAFF	TGTGCCAGCAGCTCGACAGGGGTAGGGTACACTGAAGCTTTCTTT
.	TRBV5-6	.	TRBJ2-2	CASSFDSYTGELFF	TGTGCCAGCAGCTTTGACAGCTATACCGGGGAGCTGTTTTTT
.	TRBV7-6	TRBD2	TRBJ2-5	CASSLGVGTRRAETQYF	TGTGCCAGCAGCTTAGGCGTCGGGACTAGGAGGGCAGAGACCCAGTACTTC
.	TRBV3-1/TRBV3-2	TRBD2	TRBJ2-1	CASSQVASGRAVNEQFF	TGTGCCAGCAGCCAAGTGGCTAGCGGGAGGGCCGTAAATGAGCAGTTCTTC
.	TRBV7-6	TRBD2	TRBJ2-5	CASSLWTSGGQETQYF	TGTGCCAGCAGCTTATGGACTAGCGGGGGCCAAGAGACCCAGTACTTC
.	TRBV5-1	TRBD2	TRBJ2-1	CASSWGLAGGDYNEQFF	TGCGCCAGCAGCTGGGGACTAGCGGGAGGGGACTACAATGAGCAGTTCTTC
.	TRBV6-1	.	TRBJ2-3	CASSGPLAPGTDTQYF	TGTGCCAGCAGTGGGCCGCTCGCCCCCGGCACAGATACGCAGTATTTT
.	TRBV11-3	.	TRBJ1-1	CASSAPGAEAFF	TGTGCCAGCAGCGCCCCAGGGGCTGAAGCTTTCTTT
.	TRBV3-1/TRBV3-2	TRBD1	TRBJ2-7	CASSQVATGSYEQYF	TGTGCCAGCAGCCAAGTCGCGACAGGGTCCTACGAGCAGTACTTC
.	TRBV9	.	TRBJ2-1	CASSVSSASYNEQFF	TGTGCCAGCAGCGTATCGAGCGCCTCCTACAATGAGCAGTTCTTC
.	TRBV29-1	.	TRBJ1-3	CSVRGSGNTIYF	TGCAGCGTCCGGGGGTCTGGAAACACCATATATTTT
.	TRBV12-3/TRBV12-4	TRBD1	TRBJ1-6	CASGTGLFSPLHF	TGTGCCAGCGGGACAGGACTATTTTCACCCCTCCACTTT
.	TRBV28	.	TRBJ2-1	CASSSTGVVNEQFF	TGTGCCAGCAGTTCCACGGGGGTGGTCAATGAGCAGTTCTTC
.	TRBV7-9	TRBD2	TRBJ2-1	CASSPRGTSGNEQFF	TGTGCCAGCAGCCCCCGGGGGACTAGCGGGAATGAGCAGTTCTTC
.	TRBV28	TRBD1	TRBJ1-4	CASSDRVNEKLFF	TGTGCCAGCAGTGACAGGGTGAATGAAAAACTGTTTTTT
.	TRBV19	.	TRBJ2-1	CASSMGGSGGNEQFF	TGTGCCAGTAGTATGGGAGGTAGCGGCGGCAATGAGCAGTTCTTC
.	TRBV7-8	TRBD2	TRBJ2-1	CASSLRLPSGGDEQFF	TGTGCCAGCAGCTTACGCCTTCCTAGCGGGGGTGATGAGCAGTTCTTC
.	TRBV6-6	.	TRBJ1-2	CASSTLQAVISYTF	TGTGCCAGTTCGACTCTACAGGCAGTTATTAGCTACACCTTC
.	TRBV27	.	TRBJ2-6	CASSLKGAGANVLTF	TGTGCCAGCAGTTTGAAAGGGGCTGGGGCCAACGTCCTGACTTTC
.	TRBV4-1	TRBD2	TRBJ2-5	CASSQSGLAPLQYF	TGCGCCAGCAGCCAATCCGGACTAGCCCCCCTCCAGTACTTC
once	TRBV20-1	.	TRBJ1-1	CSASAPGLRNTEAFF	TGCAGTGCTAGTGCCCCGGGACTCAGGAACACTGAAGCTTTCTTT
.	TRBV15	TRBD1	TRBJ1-4	CATSRDVEGAEKLFF	TGTGCCACCAGCAGAGATGTGGAGGGGGCTGAAAAACTGTTTTTT
.	TRBV27	.	TRBJ1-6	CATKLPGLDNSPLHF	TGTGCCACAAAACTTCCTGGACTAGATAATTCACCCCTCCACTTT
.	TRBV18	.	TRBJ1-1	CASSPGPPTGNTEAFF	TGTGCCAGCTCACCTGGCCCCCCGACGGGAAACACTGAAGCTTTCTTT
.	TRBV5-1	TRBD1	TRBJ2-7	CASSFTGTGYNEQYF	TGCGCCAGCAGCTTTACCGGGACAGGGTACAACGAGCAGTACTTC
.	TRBV9	.	TRBJ1-2	CASSVDVTGGNYGYTF	TGTGCCAGCAGCGTAGATGTGACAGGAGGTAACTATGGCTACACCTTC
.	TRBV14	.	TRBJ1-4	CASSQGGQEKLFF	TGTGCCAGCAGCCAAGGGGGCCAGGAAAAACTGTTTTTT
.	TRBV7-2	TRBD2	TRBJ2-2	CASRRLAGANTGELFF	TGTGCCAGCAGACGACTAGCGGGGGCTAACACCGGGGAGCTGTTTTTT
.	TRBV6-5	.	TRBJ1-2	CAGAGGYGYTF	TGTGCCGGGGCGGGAGGATATGGCTACACCTTC
.	TRBV5-6	.	TRBJ1-1	CASSLATASGTEAFF	TGTGCCAGCAGCTTGGCAACGGCTTCGGGCACTGAAGCTTTCTTT
few	TRBV7-9	.	TRBJ1-2	CASSLWTENYGYTF	TGTGCCAGCAGCCTCTGGACAGAAAACTATGGCTACACCTTC
.	TRBV5-6	.	TRBJ1-6	CASSRGIAYNSPLHF	TGTGCCAGCAGCAGGGGGATCGCCTATAATTCACCCCTCCACTTT